In this sample, the clone carrying this T cell receptor beta chain turned up once. The antigen is unknown. This sample is part of a study of glioma-infiltrating T cells. Study conclusions and caveats: Above-expected tissue-blood divergence occurred in all gliomas, most in low-grade ones.

TCR alpha and beta CDR3 regions were amplified from RNA using iRepertoire nested multiplex PCR. TCRdb reprocessed the multiplex PCR reads via MiXCR and lists one record per CDR3 protein. The sample lists approximately 120,000 distinct CDR3 sequences; roughly 25% were seen once. The specimen sequenced was glioma tissue, nonneoplastic brain tissue, or PBMCs (not recorded which). The receptor comes from a human donor with low-grade glioma or glioblastoma, undergoing nonglioma brain surgery, or in good health (not recorded which).

The CDR3 DNA follows: TGTGCCAGCAACCCTTGGACTAGCGGGAGGGAGACAGATACGCAGTATTTT. It encodes CASNPWTSGRETDTQYF. The chain combines TRBV6-2 or TRBV6-3 with TRBJ2-3; 15 bases line up with TRBD2. The CDR3 loop spans 17 amino acids. V was pared by 7 bases and J by 3 bases, with 8 bases of the junction left unmatched. The germline V gene has CDR1 MNHEY and CDR2 SVGEGT.